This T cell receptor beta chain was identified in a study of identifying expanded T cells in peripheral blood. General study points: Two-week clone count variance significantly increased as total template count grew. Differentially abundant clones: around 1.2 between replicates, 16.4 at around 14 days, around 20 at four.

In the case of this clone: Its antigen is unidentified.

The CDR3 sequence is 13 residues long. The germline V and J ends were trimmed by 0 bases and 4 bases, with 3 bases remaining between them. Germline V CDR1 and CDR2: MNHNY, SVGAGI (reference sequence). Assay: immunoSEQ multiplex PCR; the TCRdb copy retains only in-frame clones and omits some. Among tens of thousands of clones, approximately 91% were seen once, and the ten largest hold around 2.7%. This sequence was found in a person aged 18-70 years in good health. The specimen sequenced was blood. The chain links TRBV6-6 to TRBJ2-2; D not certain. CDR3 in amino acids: CASSYSGTGELFF. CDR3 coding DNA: TGTGCCAGCAGTTACTCGGGCACCGGGGAGCTGTTTTTT.